Detailed here is one TCR beta chain. Germline V gene lookup returns CDR1 LGHNT and CDR2 FRNRAP. The CDR3 has 16 residues. V was pared by 5 bases and J by 4 bases, with 10 bases of the junction left unmatched. The sample belongs to a study of blood T cell repertoires in COVID-19. As processed by the authors: Amplified reference gene primers provided the basis for estimating nucleated cell counts. The table came from immunoSEQ multiplex PCR; TCRdb's copy has only in-frame clones and leaves some out. The DNA gave D and trimming, while V, J and clone size come from that table. The sample gives 220,000 or so clones, approximately 88% of which show up once; less than 7.5% is in the top ten.

Sequenced material: peripheral blood. This sequence was found in a man aged 60-69 years who had recovered from COVID-19. The rearrangement joins TRBV12-5 to TRBJ1-5; 8 bases align to TRBD1. The CDR3 loop is CASGTGQGFGNQPQHF. The CDR3 DNA follows: TGTGCTAGTGGTACCGGACAGGGTTTTGGAAATCAGCCCCAGCATTTT.